Sequencing of this TCR beta chain was carried out in a study of OX40 agonist ivuxolimab in advanced cancers. V shed 0 bases and J shed 4 bases, with 12 bases lying between them. This CDR3 is 15 amino acids long. The germline CDR1 and CDR2 sequences are MNHNS and SASEGT. Findings and caveats of the study: Clonal expansion from baseline to week 6 occurred in both CD4+ and CD8+ T cells.

Assay: immunoSEQ multiplex PCR; the TCRdb copy retains only in-frame clones and omits some. The sample includes about 42,000 clones, roughly nine tenths of them seen just once. On this clone: Its target is not known.

This chain joins TRBV6-1 and TRBJ1-1; tentatively, D is TRBD1 (5 bases). Sequencing was performed on CD4+ or CD8+ T cells sorted from blood, taken in a trial of the OX40 agonist ivuxolimab. The TCR was taken from an adult with an advanced solid tumor such as melanoma, head and neck, liver or kidney cancer. CDR3 coding DNA: TGTGCCAGCAGTGAAGCCGGTGGGGCGGGCACTGAAGCTTTCTTT. This sequence encodes CASSEAGGAGTEAFF.